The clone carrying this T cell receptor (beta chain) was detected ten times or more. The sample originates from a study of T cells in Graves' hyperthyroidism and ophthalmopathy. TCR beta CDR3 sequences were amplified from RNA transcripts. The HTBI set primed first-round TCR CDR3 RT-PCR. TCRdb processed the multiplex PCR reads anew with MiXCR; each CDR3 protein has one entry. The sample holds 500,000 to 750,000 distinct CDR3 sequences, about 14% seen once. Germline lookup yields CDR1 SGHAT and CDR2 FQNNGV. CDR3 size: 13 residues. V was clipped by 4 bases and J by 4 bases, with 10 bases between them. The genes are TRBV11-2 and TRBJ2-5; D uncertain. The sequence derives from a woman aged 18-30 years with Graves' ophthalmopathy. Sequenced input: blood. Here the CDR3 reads CASSSREAETQYF. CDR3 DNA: TGTGCCAGCAGCTCTAGGGAAGCAGAGACCCAGTACTTC. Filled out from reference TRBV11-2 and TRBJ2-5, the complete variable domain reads EAGVAQSPRYKIIEKRQSVAFWCNPISGHATLYWYQQILGQGPKLLIQFQNNGVVDDSQLPKDRFSAERLKGVDSTLKIQPAKLEDSAVYLCASSSREAETQYFGPGTRLLVL.